Following are 22 T cell receptor beta chains from one sample sequenced in a study of Graves' ophthalmopathy and Graves' hyperthyroidism. Using RNA transcripts, the TCR beta CDR3 regions were amplified. RT-PCR with HTBI primers came first, then second-round multiplex PCR. TCRdb fed the multiplex PCR reads into MiXCR, producing one record per CDR3 protein. The sample consists of some 1.1 million distinct CDR3 sequences, about 35% of them appearing once. The sequenced sample consisted of peripheral blood or thyroid tissue (not recorded which). These receptors were obtained from an adult man with Graves' hyperthyroidism.

The CDR3 DNA is TGCGCCAGCAGCTTGATAGGACAAGAGCAGTACTTC. This gives the protein CASSLIGQEQYF. J is TRBJ2-7 and V is TRBV5-1; perhaps TRBD1 as D (5 bases). Between the trimmed V and J ends, which lost 1 base and 7 bases, there was a span of 9 bases. This CDR3 region has 12 residues. Germline V gene sequence: CDR1 SGHRS, CDR2 YFSETQ.

This clonotype was seen a few times. V gene TRBV6-5 combines with J gene TRBJ1-1; D perhaps matches TRBD1 (5 bases). From germline, CDR1 is MNHEY and CDR2 SVGAGI. The CDR3 is 12 amino acids. Trimming left V 6 bases short and J 3 bases short, with 8 bases between. The CDR3 reads CASRSTDTEAFF. The CDR3 DNA follows: TGTGCCAGCAGGTCGACAGACACTGAAGCTTTCTTT.

This clonotype was seen ten or more times. The V and J genes are TRBV18 and TRBJ1-5; the D is unclear. The CDR3 covers 14 residues. Germline values: CDR1 KGHSH, CDR2 LQKENI. Trimming took 8 bases from V and 0 from J, leaving 11 bases between them. As DNA, the CDR3 is TGTGCCAGCAGTGTTTCCGATAGCAATCAGCCCCAGCATTTT. This sequence encodes CASSVSDSNQPQHF.

This clonotype was detected many times. DNA of the CDR3: TGTGCCAGCAGTACCGGGACAGGGGAGTCACCCCTCCACTTT. The encoded protein is CASSTGTGESPLHF. The gene calls are TRBV12-3 or TRBV12-4 and TRBJ1-6; TRBD1 aligns across 10 bases. The CDR3 spans 14 residues. With 5 bases clipped from V and 10 bases from J, the junction kept 5 bases outside the gene matches.

This clonotype has only a few counts. The J gene is TRBJ2-2, the V gene TRBV7-9, with TRBD2 identical over 12 bases. Germline lookup yields CDR1 SEHNR and CDR2 FQNEAQ (reference sequence). The V and J ends lost 5 bases and 2 bases, in that order; junction bases with no gene match: 6. The CDR3 contains 17 residues. The CDR3: CASSAGLAGTNTGELFF. CDR3 bases: TGTGCCAGCAGCGCAGGACTAGCGGGGACAAACACCGGGGAGCTGTTTTTT.

Many counts were recorded for this clonotype. The V call is TRBV25-1, the J call TRBJ2-2; 7 bases agree with TRBD2. The junction had 9 bases not matched to a gene; V was cut back by 7 bases and J by 4 bases. Germline CDR1 reads MGHDK; CDR2 reads SYGVNS. The CDR3 length is 15 residues. The CDR3, as DNA: TGTGCCAGCAATGGGGGGGAGTCGGGCACCGGGGAGCTGTTTTTT. Translation: CASNGGESGTGELFF.

The J gene is TRBJ1-4, the V gene TRBV5-1; D gene uncertain. The V end lost 4 bases, the J end lost 4 bases, and 11 bases lay between the germline ends. Germline lookup yields CDR1 SGHRS and CDR2 YFSETQ. This CDR3 is built from 14 residues. CDR3 DNA sequence: TGCGCCAGCAGCCCTCGGCTGGATAATGAAAAACTGTTTTTT. This encodes CASSPRLDNEKLFF.

This clonotype has a handful of counts. The germline gene is not matched at one end of the junction; a read error may be the cause. The chain carries TRBV7-8 and TRBJ1-2; 8 bases match TRBD1. The germline CDR1 and CDR2 sequences are SGHVS and FQNEAQ. The CDR3 contains 14 residues. In DNA form, the CDR3 reads TGCGCCAGCAGACCGAGGACAGGGCCGGGCGGCTACACCTTC. Its translation: CASRPRTGPGGYTF.

This clonotype was observed once. V is TRBV5-1 and J is TRBJ1-4; no reliable D call. Per germline, CDR1 SGHRS and CDR2 YFSETQ. Trimming stripped 2 bases from V and 10 bases from J, with 12 bases between. The CDR3 is 13 amino acids. This chain's CDR3 is CASSLDPTGKLFF. CDR3 bases: TGCGCCAGCAGCTTAGATCCCACCGGAAAACTGTTTTTT.

A word on this clonotype: One junction end does not reproduce the germline sequence, and a read error may be involved. V usage is TRBV25-1 and J usage is TRBJ1-1, with D possibly TRBD1 on 5 matching bases. The CDR3 spans 14 residues. Germline lookup yields CDR1 MGHDK and CDR2 SYGVNS. CDR3 loop: CASNQGVWATEAFF. In DNA form, the CDR3 reads TGCGCCAGCAACCAGGGAGTCTGGGCCACTGAAGCTTTCTTT.

The chain carries TRBV4-2 and TRBJ1-2; 8 bases match TRBD1. This CDR3 has 14 residues. Trimming at V came to 1 base and at J to 3 bases, leaving 1 base not matched to a gene. The V gene's germline CDR1 is LGHNA and CDR2 YNFKEQ. CDR3 bases: TGTGCCAGCAGCCAAGGGACAGGGCACTATGGCTACACCTTC. It encodes CASSQGTGHYGYTF.

CDR3 bases: TGCGCCAGCAGCAAGGGACCACTGGGGACTAATGAAAAACTGTTTTTT. Translating gives CASSKGPLGTNEKLFF. The chain carries TRBV4-3 and TRBJ1-4; D may be TRBD1 (5 bases). Germline V gene sequence: CDR1 LGHNA, CDR2 YSLEER. The CDR3 runs 16 residues. Trimming stripped 5 bases from V and 2 bases from J, with 15 bases between.

The V gene is TRBV20-1, the J gene TRBJ1-5; 8 nucleotides line up with TRBD1. The CDR3 contains 15 residues. J gave up 3 bases and V 1 base, and 5 bases lay outside the gene matches. In germline, CDR1 is DFQATT, CDR2 SNEGSKA (reference sequence). The CDR3: CSARVGTGNNQPQHF. The CDR3, as DNA: TGCAGTGCTAGAGTCGGGACAGGAAACAATCAGCCCCAGCATTTT.

This clonotype appeared many times. The chain carries TRBV7-9 and TRBJ2-2; 7 bases match TRBD1. From germline, CDR1 is SEHNR and CDR2 FQNEAQ (reference sequence). V dropped 5 bases and J dropped 5; count of bases not matched to a gene: 2. This CDR3 has 13 residues. The CDR3 DNA reads TGTGCCAGCAGCCCAGGGGGTACCGGGGAGCTGTTTTTT. As protein: CASSPGGTGELFF.

V and J are TRBV29-1 and TRBJ2-7; 10 bases agree with TRBD1. Looked up from germline, CDR1 is SQVTM and CDR2 is ANQGSEA. The V segment lost 6 bases and the J segment 6 bases; nucleotides outside the gene matches: 11. The CDR3 is 14 amino acids. CDR3 sequence: CSVRPGTGVSEQYF. As DNA, the CDR3 is TGCAGCGTGAGGCCCGGGACAGGGGTGAGCGAGCAGTACTTC.

This clonotype was seen more than once but under ten times. The rearrangement links TRBV7-9 to TRBJ2-5; no definite D call. Trimming cost V 5 bases and J 4 bases, with 17 bases left between them. Germline CDR1 and CDR2: SEHNR and FQNEAQ (reference sequence). The CDR3 is 15 amino acids. CDR3 sequence reads: CASSPVLLARETQYF. DNA for the CDR3: TGTGCCAGCAGCCCTGTTTTATTAGCTCGAGAGACCCAGTACTTC.

The chain links TRBV12-5 to TRBJ2-5; 7 bases map to TRBD1. V shed 1 base and J 2 bases; nucleotides not matched to a gene: 4. The CDR3 extends over 15 amino acids. Germline lookup yields CDR1 LGHNT and CDR2 FRNRAP. Here the CDR3 reads CASGLGQTGQETQYF. CDR3 coding DNA: TGTGCTAGTGGTTTGGGCCAGACAGGGCAAGAGACCCAGTACTTC. Together with reference TRBV12-5 and TRBJ2-5, the CDR3 gives the full variable domain: DARVTQTPRHKVTEMGQEVTMRCQPILGHNTVFWYRQTMMQGLELLAYFRNRAPLDDSGMPKDRFSAEMPDATLATLKIQPSEPRDSAVYFCASGLGQTGQETQYFGPGTRLLVL.

V gene TRBV10-3 combines with J gene TRBJ1-1, with 9 nucleotides matching TRBD1. Germline assignment: CDR1 ENHRY and CDR2 SYGVKD. After removal of 5 bases from V and 3 bases from J, the junction contained 10 bases not matched to a gene. The CDR3 totals 16 residues. This CDR3 reads CAISTTGGTTYTEAFF. The CDR3 nucleotides read TGTGCCATCAGTACAACAGGGGGCACTACCTACACTGAAGCTTTCTTT.

J is TRBJ2-7 and V is TRBV25-1; a possible D gene is TRBD1 (8 bases). Per germline, CDR1 MGHDK and CDR2 SYGVNS. The CDR3 covers 15 residues. V lost 8 bases and J lost 2, with 19 bases in between. Here the CDR3 reads CASSPPGGQAYEQYF. CDR3 nucleotide sequence: TGTGCCAGCTCACCACCGGGGGGACAGGCCTACGAGCAGTACTTC.

A note on this clonotype: This may arise from a read error, as a much more abundant clone is one base away. The rearrangement uses TRBV10-3 and TRBJ2-1; D is uncertain. V was pared by 3 bases and J by 7 bases, with 4 bases between. Germline values: CDR1 ENHRY, CDR2 SYGVKD. There are 11 residues in the CDR3. This CDR3 reads CAISDGNEQFF. Written as DNA, the CDR3 is TGTGCCATCAGTGACGGTAATGAGCAGTTCTTC.

Worth noting for this clonotype: A read error is likely, as this CDR3 ends without the conserved phenylalanine or tryptophan. Because the CDR3's place on the DNA is in doubt, the DNA is left out and the CDR3 is given as listed by TCRdb. V usage is TRBV12-3 or TRBV12-4 and J usage is TRBJ1-2; TRBD1 is the table's D call, not checked against the DNA. Termini included, the CDR3 measures 9 amino acids. The CDR3 protein is CASSDQGQL.

This rearrangement joins TRBV12-3 or TRBV12-4 to TRBJ1-1, with no clear D. CDR3 length: 13 amino acids. Trimming stripped 6 bases from V and 0 bases from J, with 8 bases between. CDR3 coding DNA: TGTGCCAGCAGGACACCTATGAACACTGAAGCTTTCTTT. Protein product: CASRTPMNTEAFF.